Described below is a single T cell receptor beta chain sequence and its context. Its target is not known. CDR3 length equals 15 residues. Deletions cut 4 bases from V and 2 bases from J, with 12 bases between. Looked up from germline, CDR1 is SGHNT and CDR2 is YENEEA. This entry is derived from a study of vaccination and CD4 T cells after COVID-19. Study background: Control cultures were given a CEFX pool, an HIV-1 Nef pool, or no peptide. Study conclusions and caveats: In convalescent patients, 304 of 307 vaccine-specific clones were spike mono-reactive.

Treatment given: roughly ten-day PBMC culture with coronavirus spike peptide pools or control peptides (ViraFEST assay). From the approximately 9-day cultures, CD4+ T cells were isolated by negative selection. At the Johns Hopkins FTIC core, DNA taken from cultured CD4+ T cells was sequenced by way of the Oncomine TCR Beta short-read assay. Genomic DNA extraction was carried out from cultured CD4+ T cells. TCRdb fed the PCR reads into MiXCR, producing one record per CDR3 protein. The sample has approximately 14,000 distinct CDR3 sequences; more than 25% are singletons. Sequencing input: cultured CD4+ T cells from blood. The receptor's source is a human donor with COVID-19. V is TRBV11-3 and J is TRBJ1-3; no clear D. CDR3 amino acids: CASSSGGSTGNTIYF. CDR3 bases: TGTGCCAGCAGCTCAGGAGGGTCGACTGGAAACACCATATATTTT. Full variable domain (missing parts from reference TRBV11-3 and TRBJ1-3): EAGVVQSPRYKIIEKKQPVAFWCNPISGHNTLYWYLQNLGQGPELLIRYENEEAVDDSQLPKDRFSAERLKGVDSTLKIQPAELGDSAVYLCASSSGGSTGNTIYFGEGSWLTVV.